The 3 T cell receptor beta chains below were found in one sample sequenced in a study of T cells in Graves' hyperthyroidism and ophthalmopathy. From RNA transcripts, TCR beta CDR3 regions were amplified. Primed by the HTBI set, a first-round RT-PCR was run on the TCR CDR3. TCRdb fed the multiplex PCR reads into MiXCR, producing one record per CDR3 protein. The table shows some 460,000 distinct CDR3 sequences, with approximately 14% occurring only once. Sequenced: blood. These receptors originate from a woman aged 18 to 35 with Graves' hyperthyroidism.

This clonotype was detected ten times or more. CDR3 bases: TGTGCCAGCAGTTACCCCAAGGCGGGGGCTAACTATGGCTACACCTTC. Residues: CASSYPKAGANYGYTF. The gene calls are TRBV6-5 and TRBJ1-2, with D possibly matching TRBD1 (5 bases). The V end was cut by 2 bases, the J end by 0 bases, with 13 bases between. CDR1 is MNHEY, CDR2 SVGAGI, per germline. This CDR3 comprises 16 residues.

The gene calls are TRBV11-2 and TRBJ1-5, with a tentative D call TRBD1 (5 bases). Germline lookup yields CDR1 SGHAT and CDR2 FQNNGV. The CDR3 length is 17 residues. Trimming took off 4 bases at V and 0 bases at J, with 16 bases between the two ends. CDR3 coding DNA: TGTGCCAGCAGCTCGGGACGGGGAACGTATAGCAATCAGCCCCAGCATTTT. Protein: CASSSGRGTYSNQPQHF.

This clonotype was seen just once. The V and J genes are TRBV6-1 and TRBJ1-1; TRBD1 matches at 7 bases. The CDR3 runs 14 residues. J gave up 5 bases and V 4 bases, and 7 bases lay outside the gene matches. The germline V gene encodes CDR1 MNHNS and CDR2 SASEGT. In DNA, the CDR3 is TGTGCCAGCAGTGCGAGCAGGGGGGGAACTGAAGCTTTCTTT. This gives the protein CASSASRGGTEAFF.